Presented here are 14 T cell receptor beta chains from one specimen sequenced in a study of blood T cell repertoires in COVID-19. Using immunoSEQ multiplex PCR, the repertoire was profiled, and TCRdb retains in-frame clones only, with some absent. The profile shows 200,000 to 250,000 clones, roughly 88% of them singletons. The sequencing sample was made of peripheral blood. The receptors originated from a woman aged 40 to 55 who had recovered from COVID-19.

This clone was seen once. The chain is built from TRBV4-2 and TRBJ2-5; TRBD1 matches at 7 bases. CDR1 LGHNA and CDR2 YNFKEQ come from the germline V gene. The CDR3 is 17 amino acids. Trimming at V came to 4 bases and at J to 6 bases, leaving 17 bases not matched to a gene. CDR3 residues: CASSPGDRAEFWQTQYF. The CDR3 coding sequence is TGTGCCAGCAGCCCAGGAGACAGGGCAGAGTTCTGGCAGACCCAGTACTTC.

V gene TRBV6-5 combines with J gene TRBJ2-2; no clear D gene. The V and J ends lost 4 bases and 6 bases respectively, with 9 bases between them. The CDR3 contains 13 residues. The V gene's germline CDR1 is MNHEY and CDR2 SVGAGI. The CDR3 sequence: CASSSESPGELFF. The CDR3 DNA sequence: TGTGCCAGCAGTTCTGAGTCCCCCGGGGAGCTGTTTTTT.

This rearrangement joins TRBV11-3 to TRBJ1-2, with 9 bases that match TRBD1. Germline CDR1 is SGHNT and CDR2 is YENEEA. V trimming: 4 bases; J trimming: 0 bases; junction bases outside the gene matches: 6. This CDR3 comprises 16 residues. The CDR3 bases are TGTGCCAGCAGCTACGGGACAGGGAAGGCTAACTATGGCTACACCTTC. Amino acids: CASSYGTGKANYGYTF.

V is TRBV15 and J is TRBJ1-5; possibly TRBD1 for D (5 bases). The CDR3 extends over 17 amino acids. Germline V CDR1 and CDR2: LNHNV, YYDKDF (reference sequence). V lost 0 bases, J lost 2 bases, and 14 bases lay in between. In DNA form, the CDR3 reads TGTGCCACCAGCAGAGATCTTGGGGGGTATGGCAATCAGCCCCAGCATTTT. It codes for CATSRDLGGYGNQPQHF.

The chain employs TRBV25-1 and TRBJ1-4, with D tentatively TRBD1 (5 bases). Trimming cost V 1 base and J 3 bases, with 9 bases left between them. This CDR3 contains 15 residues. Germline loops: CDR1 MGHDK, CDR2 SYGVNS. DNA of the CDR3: TGTGCCAGCAGTGAATGGGGGGGGTCTAATGAAAAACTGTTTTTT. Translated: CASSEWGGSNEKLFF.

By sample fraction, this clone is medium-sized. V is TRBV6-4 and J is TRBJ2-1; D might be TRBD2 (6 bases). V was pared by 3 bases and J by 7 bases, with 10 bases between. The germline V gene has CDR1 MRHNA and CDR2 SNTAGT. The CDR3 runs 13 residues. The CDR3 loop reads CASSELRGNEQFF. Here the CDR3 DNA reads TGTGCCAGCAGTGAACTTCGGGGGAATGAGCAGTTCTTC.

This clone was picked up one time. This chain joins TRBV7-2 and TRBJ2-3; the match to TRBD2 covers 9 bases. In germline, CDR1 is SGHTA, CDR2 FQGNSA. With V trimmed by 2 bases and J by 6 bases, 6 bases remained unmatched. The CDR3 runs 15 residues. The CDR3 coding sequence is TGTGCCAGCAGCTTAAGGGGCGGGGGGGTTGATACGCAGTATTTT. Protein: CASSLRGGGVDTQYF.

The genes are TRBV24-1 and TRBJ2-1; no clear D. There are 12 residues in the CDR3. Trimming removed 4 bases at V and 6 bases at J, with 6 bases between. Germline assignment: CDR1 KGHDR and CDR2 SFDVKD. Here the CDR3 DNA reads TGTGCCACCAGTGACCCTCGCAATGAGCAGTTCTTC. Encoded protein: CATSDPRNEQFF.

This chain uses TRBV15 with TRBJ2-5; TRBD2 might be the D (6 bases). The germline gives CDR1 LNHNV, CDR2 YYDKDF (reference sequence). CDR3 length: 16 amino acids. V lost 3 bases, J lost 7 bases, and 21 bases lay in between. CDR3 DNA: TGTGCCACCAGCAGGATCCGTTTGGGACCGGAGGGGACCCAGTACTTC. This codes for CATSRIRLGPEGTQYF.

This CDR3 is CASSRLLVSENYGYTF. The CDR3 DNA reads TGTGCCAGCAGCCGACTATTAGTGTCGGAGAACTATGGCTACACCTTC. The genes are TRBV7-9 and TRBJ1-2, with D unresolved. V lost 5 bases to trimming and J lost 2 bases, with 18 bases between them. Germline V gene data show CDR1 as SEHNR and CDR2 as FQNEAQ (reference sequence). The CDR3 length is 16 residues.

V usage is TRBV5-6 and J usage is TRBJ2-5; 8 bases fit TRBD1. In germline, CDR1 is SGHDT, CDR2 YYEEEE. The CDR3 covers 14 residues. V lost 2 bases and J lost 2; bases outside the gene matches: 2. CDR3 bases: TGTGCCAGCAGCTTTTGGGACAGGCAAGAGACCCAGTACTTC. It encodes CASSFWDRQETQYF.

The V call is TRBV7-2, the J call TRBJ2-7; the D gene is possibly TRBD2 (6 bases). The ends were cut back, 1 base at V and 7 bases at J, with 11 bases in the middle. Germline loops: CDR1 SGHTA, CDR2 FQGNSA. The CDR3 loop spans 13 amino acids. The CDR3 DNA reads TGTGCCAGCAGCTTAGAAGGCGCGGGGGAGCAGTACTTC. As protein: CASSLEGAGEQYF.

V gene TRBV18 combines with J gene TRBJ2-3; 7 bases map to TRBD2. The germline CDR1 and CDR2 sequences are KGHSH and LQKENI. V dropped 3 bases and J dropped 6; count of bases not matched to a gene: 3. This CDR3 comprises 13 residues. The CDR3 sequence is CASSPREGDTQYF. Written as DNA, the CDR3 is TGTGCCAGCTCACCCAGGGAGGGGGATACGCAGTATTTT.

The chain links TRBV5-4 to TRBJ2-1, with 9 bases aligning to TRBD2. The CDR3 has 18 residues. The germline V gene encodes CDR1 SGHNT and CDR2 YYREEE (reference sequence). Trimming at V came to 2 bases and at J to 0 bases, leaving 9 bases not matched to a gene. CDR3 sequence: CASSFNAGGPSSYNEQFF. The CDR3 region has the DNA TGTGCCAGCAGCTTTAACGCGGGGGGGCCCAGCTCCTACAATGAGCAGTTCTTC.